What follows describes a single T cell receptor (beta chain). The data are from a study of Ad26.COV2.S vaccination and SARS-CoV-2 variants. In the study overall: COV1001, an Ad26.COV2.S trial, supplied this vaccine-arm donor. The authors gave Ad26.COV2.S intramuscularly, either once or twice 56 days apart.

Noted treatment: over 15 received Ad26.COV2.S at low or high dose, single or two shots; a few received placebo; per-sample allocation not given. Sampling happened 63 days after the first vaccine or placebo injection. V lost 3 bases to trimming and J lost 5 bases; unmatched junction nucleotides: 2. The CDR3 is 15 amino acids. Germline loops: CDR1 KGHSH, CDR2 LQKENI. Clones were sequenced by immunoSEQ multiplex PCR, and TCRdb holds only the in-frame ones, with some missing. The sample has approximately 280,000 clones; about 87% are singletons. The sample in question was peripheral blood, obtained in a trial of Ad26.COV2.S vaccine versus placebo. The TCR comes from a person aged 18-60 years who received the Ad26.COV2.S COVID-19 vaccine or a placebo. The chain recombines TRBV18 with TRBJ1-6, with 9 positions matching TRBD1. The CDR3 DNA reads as TGTGCCAGCTCACCCAGGGACAGGGATAATTCACCCCTCCACTTT. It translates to CASSPRDRDNSPLHF.